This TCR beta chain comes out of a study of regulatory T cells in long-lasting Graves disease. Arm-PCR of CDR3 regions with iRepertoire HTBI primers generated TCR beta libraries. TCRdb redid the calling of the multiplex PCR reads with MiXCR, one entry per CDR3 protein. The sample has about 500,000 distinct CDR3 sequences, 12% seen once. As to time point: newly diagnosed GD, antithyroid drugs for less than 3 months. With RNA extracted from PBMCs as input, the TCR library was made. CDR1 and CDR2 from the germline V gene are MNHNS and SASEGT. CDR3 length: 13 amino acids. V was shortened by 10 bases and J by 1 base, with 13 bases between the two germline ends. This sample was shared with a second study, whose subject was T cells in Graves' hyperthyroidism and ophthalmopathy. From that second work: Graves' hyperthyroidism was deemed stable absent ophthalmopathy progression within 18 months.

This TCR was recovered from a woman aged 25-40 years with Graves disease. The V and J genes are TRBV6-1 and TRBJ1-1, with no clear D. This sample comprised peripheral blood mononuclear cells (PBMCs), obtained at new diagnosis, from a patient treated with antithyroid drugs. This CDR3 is CANPLYENTEAFF. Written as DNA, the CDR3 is TGTGCCAACCCTTTATATGAGAACACTGAAGCTTTCTTT.